This passage covers 32 T cell receptor beta chains from one sample sequenced in a study of control samples from healthy donors and cancer patients. The data were produced by immunoSEQ multiplex PCR, yet TCRdb's version contains in-frame clones alone and is incomplete. The table records around 160,000 clones, 80% to 95% of them present only once. Material for sequencing was blood. These receptors were taken from a man aged 18-30 years in good health.

The chain employs TRBV7-2 and TRBJ1-2; TRBD1 is a possible D gene (5 bases). Per germline, CDR1 SGHTA and CDR2 FQGNSA. V dropped 3 bases and J dropped 5 bases, with 16 bases sitting between them. The CDR3 is 15 residues long. CDR3 in DNA: TGTGCCAGCAGCTTTGCCCTCCGGGGGAAATATGGCTACACCTTC. This encodes CASSFALRGKYGYTF.

This clone was recorded a few times. This chain uses TRBV7-9 with TRBJ2-1; D is possibly TRBD1 (6 bases). CDR1 is SEHNR, CDR2 FQNEAQ, per germline (reference sequence). There are 13 residues in the CDR3. V lost 1 base and J 8 bases, leaving 9 bases between the germline ends. CDR3 coding DNA: TGTGCCAGCAGCTTAGGGGGGCTGGATGAGCAGTTCTTC. Amino acids: CASSLGGLDEQFF.

The V call is TRBV6-6, the J call TRBJ1-2, with D maybe TRBD1 (5 bases). CDR1 MNHNY and CDR2 SVGAGI come from the germline V gene (reference sequence). Between the trimmed V and J ends, which lost 11 bases and 8 bases, there was a span of 18 bases. This CDR3 spans 12 amino acids. The CDR3 DNA follows: TGTGCCGGGGGGGACGTGGCCGTGGGCTACACCTTC. Its translation: CAGGDVAVGYTF.

The chain has TRBV5-8 and TRBJ1-1; no clear D. The V gene lost 0 bases and the J gene lost 1 base, with 10 bases spanning the gap. The CDR3 length is 15 residues. The germline V gene has CDR1 SGHTS and CDR2 YDEGEE. CDR3 loop: CASSLDPGPNTEAFF. For the CDR3, the DNA is TGTGCCAGCAGCTTGGATCCAGGACCGAACACTGAAGCTTTCTTT.

The chain has TRBV7-3 and TRBJ2-1; 14 bases are shared with TRBD2. The junction had 3 bases not matched to a gene; V was cut back by 5 bases and J by 6 bases. CDR1 and CDR2 from the germline V gene are SGHTA and FQGTGA. The CDR3 is made up of 15 amino acids. The CDR3 region has the DNA TGTGCCAGCAGCCGGACTAGCGGGAGGTTCAATGAGCAGTTCTTC. This codes for CASSRTSGRFNEQFF. The full variable domain, rest sourced from reference TRBV7-3 and TRBJ2-1, is GAGVSQTPSNKVTEKGKYVELRCDPISGHTALYWYRQSLGQGPEFLIYFQGTGAADDSGLPNDRFFAVRPEGSVSTLKIQRTERGDSAVYLCASSRTSGRFNEQFFGPGTRLTVL.

V and J are TRBV11-2 and TRBJ2-3; D is perhaps TRBD1 or TRBD2 (5 bases each). Germline V gene sequence: CDR1 SGHAT, CDR2 FQNNGV. The CDR3 runs to 14 residues. The V end was cut by 5 bases, the J end by 0 bases, with 9 bases between. CDR3 in DNA: TGTGCCAGCAGCCGTGGGGGTAGCACAGATACGCAGTATTTT. Translating gives CASSRGGSTDTQYF.

CDR3: CASSRGRSTGELFF. The CDR3 DNA follows: TGTGCCAGTAGTAGGGGACGGTCGACCGGGGAGCTGTTTTTT. The chain joins TRBV19 to TRBJ2-2; D tentatively reads TRBD1 or TRBD2 (5 bases each). This CDR3 has 14 amino acids. Germline V gene lookup returns CDR1 LNHDA and CDR2 SQIVND (reference sequence). V dropped 4 bases and J dropped 5 bases, with 11 bases sitting between them.

The chain recombines TRBV3-1 (or the pseudogene TRBV3-2) with TRBJ1-2, with TRBD1 matching over 8 bases. The CDR3 runs to 13 residues. Germline lookup yields CDR1 LGHDT and CDR2 YNNKEL (reference sequence). V lost 0 bases and J lost 10; bases outside the gene matches: 4. In nucleotides, the CDR3 is TGTGCCAGCAGCCAAGAGTCAGGGGGCTACTACACCTTC. It encodes CASSQESGGYYTF.

This chain joins TRBV30 and TRBJ2-1; D is uncertain. The germline CDR1 and CDR2 sequences are GTSNPN and SVGIG (reference sequence). Trimming stripped 4 bases from V and 6 bases from J, with 7 bases between. CDR3 size: 11 residues. CDR3 nucleotides: TGTGCCTGGAATTTGGGCAATGAGCAGTTCTTC. This encodes CAWNLGNEQFF.

This chain connects TRBV5-1 to TRBJ1-6; D unclear. The CDR3 contains 15 residues. Trimming removed 0 bases at V and 4 bases at J, with 8 bases between. From germline, CDR1 is SGHRS and CDR2 YFSETQ. The CDR3 spells CASSLDPKYNSPLHF. The CDR3 DNA follows: TGCGCCAGCAGCTTGGACCCTAAATATAATTCACCCCTCCACTTT.

In DNA form, the CDR3 reads TGTGCCATGGGCGGGAGCAGGTCCTACGAGCAGTACTTC. Its translation is CAMGGSRSYEQYF. This chain links TRBV10-3 with TRBJ2-7, with 7 bases aligning to TRBD2. Germline V gene sequence: CDR1 ENHRY, CDR2 SYGVKD. The CDR3 sequence is 13 residues long. Trimming cost V 9 bases and J 1 base; bases outside gene matches: 6.

The rearrangement links TRBV4-3 to TRBJ1-2; 8 positions agree with TRBD1. V lost 0 bases and J lost 5; bases outside the gene matches: 5. Per the germline V gene, CDR1 is LGHNA and CDR2 is YSLEER. The length of the CDR3 is 15 residues. DNA of the CDR3: TGCGCCAGCAGCCAAGAGATAACAGGGGGGTATGGCTACACCTTC. Amino acid sequence: CASSQEITGGYGYTF.

The J gene is TRBJ1-3, the V gene TRBV3-1 (or the pseudogene TRBV3-2); the D gene is possibly TRBD1 (5 bases). The CDR3 is 15 residues long. The germline V gene has CDR1 LGHDT and CDR2 YNNKEL (reference sequence). Between the trimmed V and J ends, which lost 0 bases and 2 bases, there was a span of 8 bases. CDR3 sequence (DNA): TGTGCCAGCAGCCAAGAACCGGGGGCTGGAAACACCATATATTTT. Translated, it gives CASSQEPGAGNTIYF.

The chain recombines TRBV7-9 with TRBJ1-6; TRBD1 might be the D (5 bases). V was pared by 7 bases and J by 0 bases, with 19 bases between. CDR3 length equals 18 residues. Germline-derived CDR1 and CDR2 are SEHNR and FQNEAQ (reference sequence). The CDR3 nucleotides are TGTGCCAGCACCCCCCAGCAGGGAGGAAGCTCCTATAATTCACCCCTCCACTTT. Translating it yields CASTPQQGGSSYNSPLHF.

This rearrangement joins TRBV5-6 to TRBJ1-2; 9 nucleotides match TRBD1. Per germline, CDR1 SGHDT and CDR2 YYEEEE. The J segment lost 1 base and the V segment lost 6 bases, leaving 4 bases of the junction unmatched. The CDR3 has 14 residues. CDR3 in DNA: TGTGCCAGCACGGGGACAGGGATTAACTATGGCTACACCTTC. It specifies CASTGTGINYGYTF.

The chain recombines TRBV4-2 with TRBJ2-1, with 8 bases that match TRBD2. Germline trimming cut 0 bases from V and 2 bases from J; bases unmatched to any gene: 3. Per germline, CDR1 LGHNA and CDR2 YNFKEQ. The CDR3 sequence is 16 residues long. As DNA, the CDR3 is TGTGCCAGCAGCCAAGACCGGGGGGGCGCCTACAATGAGCAGTTCTTC. The encoded protein is CASSQDRGGAYNEQFF.

The count of this clone is one. The chain couples TRBV19 to TRBJ2-5; weak D call: TRBD1 (5 bases). V was trimmed by 6 bases and J by 5 bases, leaving 10 bases between them. Germline CDR1 and CDR2: LNHDA and SQIVND (reference sequence). This CDR3 comprises 12 residues. The chain's CDR3 is CASSQGQETQYF. The CDR3 coding sequence is TGTGCCAGTAGCCAGGGTCAGGAGACCCAGTACTTC.

The chain uses TRBV13 and TRBJ2-7; TRBD1 agrees at 9 bases. Unmatched junction bases numbered 8, after V lost 9 bases and J lost 5 bases. The CDR3 consists of 13 residues. Germline-derived CDR1 and CDR2 are PRHDT and FYEKMQ (reference sequence). CDR3 coding DNA: TGTGCCAGTAACCGGGACAGGGACAACGAGCAGTACTTC. Translation gives CASNRDRDNEQYF.

CDR3 region: CASSREVLNTEAFF. The CDR3 coding sequence is TGTGCCAGCAGCCGTGAGGTTTTGAACACTGAAGCTTTCTTT. This sequence joins TRBV4-2 and TRBJ1-1; D is ambiguous. Per the germline V gene, CDR1 is LGHNA and CDR2 is YNFKEQ. Trimming took off 4 bases at V and 0 bases at J, with 9 bases between the two ends. This CDR3 has 14 amino acids.

A few counts support this clone. The chain employs TRBV2 and TRBJ2-3; TRBD2 is a possible D gene (5 bases). V lost 8 bases and J lost 5, with 17 bases in between. Germline V gives CDR1 SNHLY, CDR2 FYNNEI. The CDR3 runs 14 residues. The CDR3 loop is CASSFRHRGDTQYF. The CDR3 nucleotides read TGTGCCAGCTCGTTCCGACACCGGGGAGATACGCAGTATTTT.

The chain's CDR3 is CASSLLAERNTQYF. DNA of the CDR3: TGTGCCAGCAGCCTTTTAGCGGAGAGAAATACGCAGTATTTT. This chain connects TRBV7-2 to TRBJ2-3, with D perhaps matching TRBD2 (6 bases). The CDR3 is made up of 14 amino acids. Germline-derived CDR1 and CDR2 are SGHTA and FQGNSA. Trimming removed 5 bases from V and 7 bases from J, with 16 bases in between.

This chain joins TRBV7-9 and TRBJ2-7, with 10 nucleotides matching TRBD2. CDR3 length: 15 amino acids. Germline loops: CDR1 SEHNR, CDR2 FQNEAQ (reference sequence). After removal of 5 bases from V and 2 bases from J, the junction contained 6 bases not matched to a gene. The CDR3 DNA sequence: TGTGCCAGCAGCCAAACTAGCGGGGCACCCTACGAGCAGTACTTC. Its translation is CASSQTSGAPYEQYF.

The chain employs TRBV28 and TRBJ1-2, with 7 bases lining up with TRBD1. The CDR3 sequence is 13 residues long. V lost 5 bases and J lost 7; bases outside the gene matches: 7. CDR1 is MDHEN and CDR2 is SYDVKM in the germline V gene. CDR3 coding DNA: TGTGCCAGCAGTCCCGGGACAGAGAGTGGCTACACCTTC. This codes for CASSPGTESGYTF.

The chain joins TRBV6-5 to TRBJ1-3; a weak D match, TRBD1 (5 bases). This CDR3 contains 15 residues. V was cut by 0 bases and J by 4 bases, with 10 bases left in between. From germline, CDR1 is MNHEY and CDR2 SVGAGI. The chain's CDR3 is CASSYSGPGGNTIYF. CDR3 DNA sequence: TGTGCCAGCAGTTACTCGGGGCCGGGGGGAAACACCATATATTTT.

J is TRBJ1-2 and V is TRBV30; D uncertain. The CDR3 is made up of 15 amino acids. Deletions cut 0 bases from V and 0 bases from J, with 11 bases between. Germline loops: CDR1 GTSNPN, CDR2 SVGIG (reference sequence). The CDR3 region is CAWSVLRHPNYGYTF. For the CDR3, the DNA is TGTGCCTGGAGTGTACTCAGACACCCTAACTATGGCTACACCTTC.

The V call is TRBV25-1, the J call TRBJ2-3; the D gene is possibly TRBD2 (6 bases). Germline V gene sequence: CDR1 MGHDK, CDR2 SYGVNS. This CDR3 is 14 amino acids long. The V end was cut by 3 bases, the J end by 4 bases, with 11 bases between. This CDR3 reads CASSDGGWADTQYF. The DNA for the CDR3 is TGTGCCAGCAGTGATGGGGGGTGGGCAGATACGCAGTATTTT.

J is TRBJ1-2 and V is TRBV24-1; D call uncertain. V lost 6 bases to trimming and J lost 5 bases, with 6 bases between them. Germline V gene lookup returns CDR1 KGHDR and CDR2 SFDVKD. The CDR3 length is 11 residues. DNA for the CDR3: TGTGCCACCAGTAACTCATATGGCTACACCTTC. Its protein is CATSNSYGYTF.

The CDR3 sequence: CASSHGSSYGYTF. The CDR3 DNA reads TGTGCCAGCAGCCATGGGTCTAGCTATGGCTACACCTTC. The chain uses TRBV5-4 and TRBJ1-2; the D is unclear. Germline V gene lookup returns CDR1 SGHNT and CDR2 YYREEE (reference sequence). V shed 4 bases and J shed 4 bases, with 11 bases lying between them. The CDR3 extends over 13 amino acids.

This chain joins TRBV2 and TRBJ2-1; D gene ambiguous. The CDR3 loop spans 14 amino acids. The germline gives CDR1 SNHLY, CDR2 FYNNEI. Trimming shortened V by 6 bases and J by 0 bases, and 9 bases separated the two germline ends. The CDR3 loop reads CASRRTSSYNEQFF. The CDR3 DNA reads as TGTGCCAGCAGGAGGACCAGCTCCTACAATGAGCAGTTCTTC. Variable domain in full (rest from reference TRBV2 and TRBJ2-1): EPEVTQTPSHQVTQMGQEVILRCVPISNHLYFYWYRQILGQKVEFLVSFYNNEISEKSEIFDDQFSVERPDGSNFTLKIRSTKLEDSAMYFCASRRTSSYNEQFFGPGTRLTVL.

The CDR3 DNA is TGTGCCAGCAGTTACTCGGGAAACCAGGGGAGGACTTTCTTT. Its translation is CASSYSGNQGRTFF. This chain links TRBV6-5 with TRBJ1-1; TRBD1 might be the D (6 bases). This CDR3 is built from 14 residues. Germline V gene data show CDR1 as MNHEY and CDR2 as SVGAGI. Deletions cut 0 bases from V and 12 bases from J, with 17 bases between.

V and J are TRBV5-6 and TRBJ2-7, with a tentative D call TRBD2 (6 bases). Germline values: CDR1 SGHDT, CDR2 YYEEEE. V lost 4 bases and J lost 5, with 7 bases in between. The CDR3 is 11 amino acids. In DNA, the CDR3 is TGTGCCAGCAGCGGGGGGAACGAGCAGTACTTC. Protein: CASSGGNEQYF.

This clone was seen only once. This chain links TRBV5-4 with TRBJ2-1; 12 bases are a match to TRBD2. The CDR3 extends over 16 amino acids. V dropped 4 bases and J dropped 3; count of bases not matched to a gene: 5. Germline CDR1 and CDR2: SGHNT and YYREEE (reference sequence). The CDR3 loop reads CASSAGTSGFYNEQFF. The CDR3 nucleotides read TGTGCCAGCAGCGCGGGGACTAGCGGGTTCTACAATGAGCAGTTCTTC. Supplemented by reference TRBV5-4 and TRBJ2-1, the full variable domain reads ETGVTQSPTHLIKTRGQQVTLRCSSQSGHNTVSWYQQALGQGPQFIFQYYREEENGRGNFPPRFSGLQFPNYSSELNVNALELDDSALYLCASSAGTSGFYNEQFFGPGTRLTVL.